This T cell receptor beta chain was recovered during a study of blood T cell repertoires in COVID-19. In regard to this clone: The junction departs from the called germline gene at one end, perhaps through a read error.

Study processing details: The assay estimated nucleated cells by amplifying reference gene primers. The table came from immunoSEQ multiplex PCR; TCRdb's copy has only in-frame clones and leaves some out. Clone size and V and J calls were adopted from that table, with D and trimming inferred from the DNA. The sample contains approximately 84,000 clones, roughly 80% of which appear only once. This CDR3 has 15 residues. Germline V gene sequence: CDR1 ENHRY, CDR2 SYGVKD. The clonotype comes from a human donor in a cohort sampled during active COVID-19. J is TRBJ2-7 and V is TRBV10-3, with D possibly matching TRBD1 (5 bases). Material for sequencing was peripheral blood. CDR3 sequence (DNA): TGTGCCATCAGTGAGCAGGGTTCACCTGATAGGAGCAGTGACTTC. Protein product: CAISEQGSPDRSSDF.